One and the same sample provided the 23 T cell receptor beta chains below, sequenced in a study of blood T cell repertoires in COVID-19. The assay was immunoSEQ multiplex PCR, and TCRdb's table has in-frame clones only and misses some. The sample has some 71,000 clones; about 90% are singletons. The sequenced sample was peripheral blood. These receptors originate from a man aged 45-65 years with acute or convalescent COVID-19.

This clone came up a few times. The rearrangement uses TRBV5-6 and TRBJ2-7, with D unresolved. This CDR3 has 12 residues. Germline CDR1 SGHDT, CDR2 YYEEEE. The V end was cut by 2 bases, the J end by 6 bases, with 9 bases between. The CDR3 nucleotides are TGTGCCAGCAGCTTCGACTCTTCCGAGCAGTACTTC. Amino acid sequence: CASSFDSSEQYF.

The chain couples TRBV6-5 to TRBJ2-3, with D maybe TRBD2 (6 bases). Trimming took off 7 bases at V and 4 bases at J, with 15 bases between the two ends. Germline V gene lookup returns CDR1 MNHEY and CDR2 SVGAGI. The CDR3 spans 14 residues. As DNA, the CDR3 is TGTGCCAGCAATGGGGCGGGGCGGCCAGATACGCAGTATTTT. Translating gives CASNGAGRPDTQYF.

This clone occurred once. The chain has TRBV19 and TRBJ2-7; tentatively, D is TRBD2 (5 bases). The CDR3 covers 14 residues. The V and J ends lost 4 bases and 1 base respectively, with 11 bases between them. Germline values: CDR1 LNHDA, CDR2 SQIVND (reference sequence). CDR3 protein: CASSTFERSYEQYF. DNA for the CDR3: TGTGCCAGTAGTACCTTCGAGCGGTCCTACGAGCAGTACTTC.

In DNA, the CDR3 is TGTGCCGCCTCCTTAGCAGGGGACCCCGGTAGCAGTGAGCAGTACTTC. Amino acids: CAASLAGDPGSSEQYF. This chain uses TRBV10-3 with TRBJ2-7, with D possibly being TRBD1 (6 bases). Trimming shortened V by 11 bases and J by 7 bases, and 30 bases separated the two germline ends. The CDR3 extends over 16 amino acids. Germline assignment: CDR1 ENHRY and CDR2 SYGVKD.

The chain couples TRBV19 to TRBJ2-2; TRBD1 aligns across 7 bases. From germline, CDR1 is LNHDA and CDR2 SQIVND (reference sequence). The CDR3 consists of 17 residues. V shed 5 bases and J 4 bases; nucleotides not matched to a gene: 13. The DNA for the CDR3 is TGTGCCAGTAGTTCTAGCCTCAGGGGGTCCGTCACCGGGGAGCTGTTTTTT. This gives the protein CASSSSLRGSVTGELFF.

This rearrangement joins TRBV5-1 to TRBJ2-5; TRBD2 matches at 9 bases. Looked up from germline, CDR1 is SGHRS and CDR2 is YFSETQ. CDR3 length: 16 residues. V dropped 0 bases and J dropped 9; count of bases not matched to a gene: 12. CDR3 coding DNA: TGCGCCAGCAGCTTGGCCGACCTAGCGGGGCTCAGCGCCCAGTACTTC. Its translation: CASSLADLAGLSAQYF. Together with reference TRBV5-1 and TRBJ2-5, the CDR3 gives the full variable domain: KAGVTQTPRYLIKTRGQQVTLSCSPISGHRSVSWYQQTPGQGLQFLFEYFSETQRNKGNFPGRFSGRQFSNSRSEMNVSTLELGDSALYLCASSLADLAGLSAQYFGPGTRLLVL.

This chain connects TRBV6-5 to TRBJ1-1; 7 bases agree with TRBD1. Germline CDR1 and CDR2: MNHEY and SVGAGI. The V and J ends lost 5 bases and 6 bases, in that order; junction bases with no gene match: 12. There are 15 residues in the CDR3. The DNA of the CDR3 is TGTGCCAGCAGTAGAGGGACAGCTCGATACCCTGAAGCTTTCTTT. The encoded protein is CASSRGTARYPEAFF.

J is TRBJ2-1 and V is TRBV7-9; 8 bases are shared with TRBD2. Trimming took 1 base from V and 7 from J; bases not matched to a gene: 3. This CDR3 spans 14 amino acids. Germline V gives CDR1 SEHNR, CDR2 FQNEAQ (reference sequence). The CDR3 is CASSLEREWNEQFF. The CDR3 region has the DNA TGTGCCAGCAGCTTAGAGCGGGAGTGGAATGAGCAGTTCTTC.

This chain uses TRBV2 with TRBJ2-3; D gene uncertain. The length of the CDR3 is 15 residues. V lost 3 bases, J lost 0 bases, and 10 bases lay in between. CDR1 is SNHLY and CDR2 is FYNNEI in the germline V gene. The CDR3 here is CASSDETDSTDTQYF. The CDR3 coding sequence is TGTGCCAGCAGTGACGAAACAGATAGCACAGATACGCAGTATTTT.

This chain's CDR3 is CASRAEYEQYF. In DNA form, the CDR3 reads TGTGCCAGCAGAGCTGAGTACGAGCAGTACTTC. The chain joins TRBV2 to TRBJ2-7; unclear D gene. The CDR3 runs to 11 residues. CDR1 SNHLY and CDR2 FYNNEI come from the germline V gene. V was clipped by 6 bases and J by 4 bases, with 7 bases between them. Filled out from reference TRBV2 and TRBJ2-7, the complete variable domain reads EPEVTQTPSHQVTQMGQEVILRCVPISNHLYFYWYRQILGQKVEFLVSFYNNEISEKSEIFDDQFSVERPDGSNFTLKIRSTKLEDSAMYFCASRAEYEQYFGPGTRLTVT.

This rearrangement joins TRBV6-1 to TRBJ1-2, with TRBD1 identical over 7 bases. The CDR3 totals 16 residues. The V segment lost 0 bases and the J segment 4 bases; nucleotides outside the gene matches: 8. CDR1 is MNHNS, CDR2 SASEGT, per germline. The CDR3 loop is CASSEAGQPRAYGYTF. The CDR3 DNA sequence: TGTGCCAGCAGTGAAGCGGGACAGCCCCGGGCCTATGGCTACACCTTC.

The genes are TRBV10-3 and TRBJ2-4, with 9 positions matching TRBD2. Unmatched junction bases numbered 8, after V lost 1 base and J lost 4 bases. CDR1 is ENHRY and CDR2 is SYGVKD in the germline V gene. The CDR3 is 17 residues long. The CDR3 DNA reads TGTGCCATCAGTGAGTACAGCCGGACTAGCGAGAAAAACATTCAGTACTTC. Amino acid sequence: CAISEYSRTSEKNIQYF.

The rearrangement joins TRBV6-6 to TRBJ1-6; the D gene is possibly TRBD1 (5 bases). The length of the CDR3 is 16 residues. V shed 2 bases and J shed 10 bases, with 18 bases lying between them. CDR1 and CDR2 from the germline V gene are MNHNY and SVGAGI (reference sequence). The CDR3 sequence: CASSYGGGGGNSPLHF. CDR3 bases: TGTGCCAGCAGTTACGGGGGAGGCGGAGGTAACTCACCCCTCCACTTT.

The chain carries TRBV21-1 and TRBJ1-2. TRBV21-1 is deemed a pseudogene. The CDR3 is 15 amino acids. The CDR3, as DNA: TGTGCCAGCACCGTGGTGTACTCTAAATCTTATGGCTACACCTTC. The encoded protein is CASTVVYSKSYGYTF.

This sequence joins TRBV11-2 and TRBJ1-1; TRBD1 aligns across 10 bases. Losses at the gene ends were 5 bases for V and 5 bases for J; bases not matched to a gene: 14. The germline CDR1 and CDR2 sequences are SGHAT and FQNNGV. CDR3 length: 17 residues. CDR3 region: CASSASTPGTGATEAFF. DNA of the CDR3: TGTGCCAGCAGCGCCTCCACCCCCGGGACAGGGGCTACTGAAGCTTTCTTT.

The CDR3: CASSQLGQGGFYGYTF. The DNA for the CDR3 is TGTGCCAGCAGTCAACTCGGACAGGGAGGTTTCTATGGCTACACCTTC. The J gene is TRBJ1-2, the V gene TRBV28; the match to TRBD1 covers 8 bases. Germline CDR1 and CDR2: MDHEN and SYDVKM. The CDR3 spans 16 residues. The junction had 12 bases not matched to a gene; V was cut back by 5 bases and J by 4 bases.

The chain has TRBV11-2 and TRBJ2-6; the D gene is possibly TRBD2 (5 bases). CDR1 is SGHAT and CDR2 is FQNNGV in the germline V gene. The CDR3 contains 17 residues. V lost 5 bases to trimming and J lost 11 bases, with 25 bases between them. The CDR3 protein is CASSRPGIILGVDVLTF. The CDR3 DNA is TGTGCCAGCAGCCGCCCCGGCATCATCCTCGGGGTGGACGTCCTGACTTTC. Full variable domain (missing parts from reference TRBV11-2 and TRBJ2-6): EAGVAQSPRYKIIEKRQSVAFWCNPISGHATLYWYQQILGQGPKLLIQFQNNGVVDDSQLPKDRFSAERLKGVDSTLKIQPAKLEDSAVYLCASSRPGIILGVDVLTFGAGSRLTVL.

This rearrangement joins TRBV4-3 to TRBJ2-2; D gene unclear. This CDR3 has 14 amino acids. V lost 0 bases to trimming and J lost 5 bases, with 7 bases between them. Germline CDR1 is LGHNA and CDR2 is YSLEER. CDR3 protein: CASSQDRTTGELFF. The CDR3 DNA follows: TGCGCCAGCAGCCAAGATCGCACTACCGGGGAGCTGTTTTTT.

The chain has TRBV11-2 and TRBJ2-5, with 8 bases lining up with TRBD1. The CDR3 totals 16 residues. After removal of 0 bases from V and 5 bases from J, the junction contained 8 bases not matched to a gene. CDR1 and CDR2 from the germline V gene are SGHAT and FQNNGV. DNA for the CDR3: TGTGCCAGCAGCTTAGATGCGACAGGGGTCGGTGAGACCCAGTACTTC. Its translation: CASSLDATGVGETQYF.

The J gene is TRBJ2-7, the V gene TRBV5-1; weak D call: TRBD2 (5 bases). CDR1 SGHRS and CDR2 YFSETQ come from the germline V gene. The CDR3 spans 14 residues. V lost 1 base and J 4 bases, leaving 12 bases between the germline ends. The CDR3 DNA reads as TGCGCCAGCAGCTTGTCTCGGGGATTGTACGAGCAGTACTTC. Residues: CASSLSRGLYEQYF.

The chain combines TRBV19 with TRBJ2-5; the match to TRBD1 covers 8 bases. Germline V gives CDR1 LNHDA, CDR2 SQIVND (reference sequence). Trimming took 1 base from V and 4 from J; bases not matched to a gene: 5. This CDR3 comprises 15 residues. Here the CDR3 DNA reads TGTGCCAGTAGTATAGGTGGCAGGGGGCTAGAGACCCAGTACTTC. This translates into CASSIGGRGLETQYF.

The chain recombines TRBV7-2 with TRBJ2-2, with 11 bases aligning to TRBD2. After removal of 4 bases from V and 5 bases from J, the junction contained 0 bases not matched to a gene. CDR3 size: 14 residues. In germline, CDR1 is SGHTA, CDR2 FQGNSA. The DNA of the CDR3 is TGTGCCAGCAGCTGGACTAGCGGGACCGGGGAGCTGTTTTTT. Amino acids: CASSWTSGTGELFF.

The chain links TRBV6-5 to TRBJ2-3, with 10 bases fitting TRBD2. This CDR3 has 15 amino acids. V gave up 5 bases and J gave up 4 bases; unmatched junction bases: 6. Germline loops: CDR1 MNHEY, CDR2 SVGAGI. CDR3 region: CASSLAGVEADTQYF. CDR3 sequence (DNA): TGTGCCAGCAGTCTAGCGGGAGTCGAGGCAGATACGCAGTATTTT.